This entry describes one T cell receptor (beta chain). Germline-derived CDR1 and CDR2 are MNHEY and SMNVEV (reference sequence). V shed 10 bases, J shed 5 bases, and the junction held 18 bases outside the gene matches. The CDR3 has 16 residues. These data belong to a study of blood T cell repertoires in COVID-19. About the research overall: The cDNA or gDNA used as material had been derived from T cells, B-cell-depleted T cells, or PBMCs.

The method was immunoSEQ multiplex PCR; TCRdb's version includes in-frame clones alone and lacks a portion of them. Of roughly 70,000 clones in the sample, around 86% are singletons; the top ten hold 3.2%. V usage is TRBV27 and J usage is TRBJ2-5; 8 positions match TRBD2. The TCR comes from a man aged 50-59 years with active COVID-19. The sequenced sample was peripheral blood. In DNA, the CDR3 is TGTGCCACCAGGCCAACCGGGCAGGGCGGGAGGGAGACCCAGTACTTC. Protein: CATRPTGQGGRETQYF.